This T cell receptor (beta chain) was found in a study of T cell changes during pregnancy in multiple sclerosis. CDR1 MNHEY and CDR2 SMNVEV come from the germline V gene (reference sequence). V dropped 5 bases and J dropped 5; count of bases not matched to a gene: 9. CDR3 length equals 15 residues. The table came from immunoSEQ multiplex PCR; TCRdb's copy has only in-frame clones and leaves some out. The sample has around 41,000 clones, about 89% seen once; the top ten hold around 0.5%. The receptor was derived from a female donor in good health, enrolled as a control in a pregnancy study. V gene TRBV27 combines with J gene TRBJ1-1, with 9 bases lining up with TRBD1. Material: CD4+ T cells from peripheral blood mononuclear cells, obtained in the third trimester of pregnancy. The CDR3 protein is CASSTPDRGGTEAFF. In DNA, the CDR3 is TGTGCCAGCAGTACACCGGACAGGGGAGGAACTGAAGCTTTCTTT.